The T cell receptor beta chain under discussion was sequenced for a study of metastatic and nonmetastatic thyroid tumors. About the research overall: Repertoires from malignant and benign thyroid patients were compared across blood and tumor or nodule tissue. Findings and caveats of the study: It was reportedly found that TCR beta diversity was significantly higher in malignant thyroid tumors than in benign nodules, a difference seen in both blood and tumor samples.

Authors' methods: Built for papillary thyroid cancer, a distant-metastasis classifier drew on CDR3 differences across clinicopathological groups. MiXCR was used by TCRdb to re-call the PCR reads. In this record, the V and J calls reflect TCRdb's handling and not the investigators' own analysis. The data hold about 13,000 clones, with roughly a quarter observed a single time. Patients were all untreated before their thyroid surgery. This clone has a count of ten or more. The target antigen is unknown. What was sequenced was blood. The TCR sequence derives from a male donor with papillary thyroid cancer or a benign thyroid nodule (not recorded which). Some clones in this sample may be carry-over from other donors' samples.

CDR3 bases: TGCGCCAGCAGCCAAGAAGAACAGGGGGCATTTTCCTATAATTCACCCCTCCACTTT. This translates into CASSQEEQGAFSYNSPLHF. The chain links TRBV4-1 to TRBJ1-6; the match to TRBD1 covers 9 bases. Germline CDR1 is MGHRA and CDR2 is YSYEKL. The J segment lost 1 base and the V segment lost 0 bases, leaving 7 bases of the junction unmatched. There are 19 residues in the CDR3.